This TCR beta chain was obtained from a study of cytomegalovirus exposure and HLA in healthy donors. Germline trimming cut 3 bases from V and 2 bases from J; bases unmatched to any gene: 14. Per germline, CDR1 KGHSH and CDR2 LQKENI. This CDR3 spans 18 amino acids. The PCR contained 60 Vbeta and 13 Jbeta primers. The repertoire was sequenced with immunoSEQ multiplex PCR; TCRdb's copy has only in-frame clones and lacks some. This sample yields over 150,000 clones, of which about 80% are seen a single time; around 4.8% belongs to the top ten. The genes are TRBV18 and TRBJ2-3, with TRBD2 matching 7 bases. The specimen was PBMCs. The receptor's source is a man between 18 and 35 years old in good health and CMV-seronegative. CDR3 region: CASSPVRAVGTTTDTQYF. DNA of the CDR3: TGTGCCAGCTCACCGGTAAGGGCGGTGGGGACTACCACAGATACGCAGTATTTT.